Presented here are 13 T cell receptor beta chains from one specimen sequenced in a study of beta chain features in type 1 diabetes. Study-wide points: Shorter TCRB CDR3s, moderately but significantly so, were found in Type 1 diabetes patients in all four CD4+ subsets.

Reverse transcription of all isolated RNA meant that expressed TCRB transcripts were sequenced. Sequencing was performed with immunoSEQ multiplex PCR; in TCRdb, only in-frame clones are kept and a portion is missing. The sample includes a few hundred thousand clones, approximately 15% seen only once; the top ten take 0.015% to 0.017%. Their antigens remain unidentified. Source material: naive CD4+ T cells from blood. The receptor set was obtained from a man between 18 and 35 years old with type 1 diabetes.

The chain carries TRBV5-4 and TRBJ2-1; 14 nucleotides line up with TRBD2. The CDR3 loop spans 17 amino acids. In germline, CDR1 is SGHNT, CDR2 YYREEE (reference sequence). V gave up 4 bases and J gave up 2 bases; unmatched junction bases: 5. The CDR3, as DNA: TGTGCCAGCAGCCAGGGGACTAGCGGGAGCCCCTACAATGAGCAGTTCTTC. Translating it yields CASSQGTSGSPYNEQFF.

The chain carries TRBV11-2 and TRBJ2-5; TRBD2 agrees at 7 bases. Unmatched junction bases numbered 8, after V lost 5 bases and J lost 2 bases. This CDR3 is 15 amino acids long. The V gene's germline CDR1 is SGHAT and CDR2 FQNNGV. DNA for the CDR3: TGTGCCAGCAGCCTAAGGGGCGGGGGTCAAGAGACCCAGTACTTC. Residues: CASSLRGGGQETQYF.

This sequence joins TRBV5-1 and TRBJ2-6; 8 positions match TRBD1. Losses at the gene ends were 1 base for V and 2 bases for J; bases not matched to a gene: 2. Germline CDR1 SGHRS, CDR2 YFSETQ. This CDR3 is built from 16 residues. The CDR3 sequence: CASSLQGAPGANVLTF. CDR3 bases: TGCGCCAGCAGCTTGCAGGGGGCCCCTGGGGCCAACGTCCTGACTTTC.

There are a few counts of this clone. The rearrangement joins TRBV27 to TRBJ1-2, with D tentatively TRBD1 (6 bases). The CDR3 contains 13 residues. The V end lost 0 bases, the J end lost 7 bases, and 9 bases lay between the germline ends. Germline CDR1 and CDR2: MNHEY and SMNVEV (reference sequence). The CDR3 DNA sequence: TGTGCCAGCAGTTTATCAGGGACAATTGGCTACACCTTC. This sequence encodes CASSLSGTIGYTF.

The rearrangement uses TRBV5-4 and TRBJ2-3, with 11 bases that match TRBD2. Germline V gene sequence: CDR1 SGHNT, CDR2 YYREEE (reference sequence). The CDR3 has 14 residues. The V gene end was trimmed by 4 bases and the J gene end by 3 bases; junction bases not matched to a gene: 1. CDR3 nucleotides: TGTGCCAGCAGCCCTAGCGGGAGGACAGATACGCAGTATTTT. Residues: CASSPSGRTDTQYF. The full variable domain, with the rest looked up from reference TRBV5-4 and TRBJ2-3, is ETGVTQSPTHLIKTRGQQVTLRCSSQSGHNTVSWYQQALGQGPQFIFQYYREEENGRGNFPPRFSGLQFPNYSSELNVNALELDDSALYLCASSPSGRTDTQYFGPGTRLTVL.

This clone was seen a few times. The chain joins TRBV30 to TRBJ1-1; 8 nucleotides align to TRBD1. Trimming at V came to 3 bases and at J to 0 bases, leaving 6 bases not matched to a gene. Germline V CDR1 and CDR2: GTSNPN, SVGIG (reference sequence). This CDR3 spans 15 amino acids. CDR3 sequence (DNA): TGTGCCTGGAGGGGATGGACAGGGTTGAACACTGAAGCTTTCTTT. Translated: CAWRGWTGLNTEAFF.

The CDR3 DNA is TGTGCCAGCAGCACCCGGACTAGCGGGAGGAGGAACGAGCAGTACTTC. This translates into CASSTRTSGRRNEQYF. The chain couples TRBV7-2 to TRBJ2-7; the match to TRBD2 covers 14 bases. The CDR3 totals 16 residues. The germline V gene encodes CDR1 SGHTA and CDR2 FQGNSA. After removal of 5 bases from V and 5 bases from J, the junction contained 8 bases not matched to a gene.

This clone was detected a few times. This chain uses TRBV10-2 with TRBJ1-5; no reliable D call. This CDR3 region has 13 residues. Germline V gives CDR1 WSHSY, CDR2 SAAADI. Trimming took off 6 bases at V and 6 bases at J, with 12 bases between the two ends. The CDR3 is CASSTILAQPQHF. CDR3 nucleotide sequence: TGCGCCAGCAGCACAATCTTGGCTCAGCCCCAGCATTTT.

This chain links TRBV9 with TRBJ1-5, with a possible D match to TRBD1 (5 bases). This CDR3 contains 13 residues. The germline V and J ends were trimmed by 2 bases and 9 bases, with 12 bases remaining between them. Per germline, CDR1 SGDLS and CDR2 YYNGEE. The CDR3 region has the DNA TGTGCCAGCAGCGTGGGAGGGGTGGGGCCCCAGCATTTT. Encoded protein: CASSVGGVGPQHF.

The rearrangement uses TRBV21-1 and TRBJ2-5; the table's D call TRBD2 went unverified against the DNA. TRBV21-1 corresponds to a pseudogene. CDR3 length equals 16 residues. The CDR3 sequence: CASSCGGGIFQETQYF. CDR3 in DNA: TGTGCCAGCAGTTGCGGCGGGGGGATCTTCCAAGAGACCCAGTACTTC.

V and J are TRBV29-1 and TRBJ2-7, with TRBD1 identical over 8 bases. Germline values: CDR1 SQVTM, CDR2 ANQGSEA. J was trimmed by 5 bases and V by 8 bases; bases with no gene match: 14. The CDR3 runs to 14 residues. The CDR3 sequence is CSPAPRDRCHEQYF. CDR3 nucleotides: TGCAGCCCCGCCCCCCGGGACAGGTGCCACGAGCAGTACTTC.

This clone was seen a few times. The chain recombines TRBV15 with TRBJ2-6; 9 bases line up with TRBD1. Germline trimming cut 3 bases from V and 1 base from J; bases unmatched to any gene: 10. The CDR3 has 19 residues. Per the germline V gene, CDR1 is LNHNV and CDR2 is YYDKDF (reference sequence). CDR3 sequence (DNA): TGTGCCACCAGCAGGGTTATGACAGGGGGTACTTCTGGGGCCAACGTCCTGACTTTC. Translating gives CATSRVMTGGTSGANVLTF.

V and J are TRBV14 and TRBJ2-2, with TRBD2 matching over 7 bases. This CDR3 region has 15 residues. V trimming: 4 bases; J trimming: 5 bases; junction bases outside the gene matches: 7. Germline V gene sequence: CDR1 SGHDN, CDR2 FVKESK. Here the CDR3 reads CASSPRPGGTGELFF. In nucleotides, the CDR3 is TGTGCCAGCAGCCCGCGGCCCGGGGGGACCGGGGAGCTGTTTTTT.